The rows below give T cell receptor beta chains drawn from one sample of a study of a mutant IDH1 vaccine in newly diagnosed glioma. Assay used: immunoSEQ multiplex PCR; TCRdb lists only in-frame clones, some missing. The sample has around 89,000 clones, about four fifths seen once. Sequencing used PBMCs, obtained from a glioma patient treated with radiotherapy, temozolomide or both. Receptor source: a woman between 50 and 59 years old with glioma. Each CDR3 is given with its conserved first and last residue. D genes are given only for firm matches. Clone sizes are given selectively: once, few, many, or a class where the clone is expanded.

TRBJ1-2 TRBV30 TRBD1 . 14 CAWGGGGGNYGYTF TGTGCCTGGGGGGGTGGAGGGGGCAACTATGGCTACACCTTC
TRBJ2-7 TRBV6-1 . . 14 CASSGGSDTDEQYF TGTGCCAGCAGTGGGGGCAGCGATACCGACGAGCAGTACTTC
TRBJ1-2 TRBV5-1 . once 13 CASSWSRDSGYTF TGCGCCAGCAGCTGGTCCAGGGATAGTGGCTACACCTTC
TRBJ1-5 TRBV7-6 TRBD1 . 14 CASSAQGSNQPQHF TGTGCCAGCAGCGCACAGGGGAGCAATCAGCCCCAGCATTTT
TRBJ1-3 TRBV6-1 . . 13 CASNSRQGNTIYF TGTGCCAGCAATAGTAGGCAGGGAAACACCATATATTTT
TRBJ1-2 TRBV29-1 . once 14 CSVAPDTYFYGYTF TGCAGCGTTGCGCCAGACACATATTTCTATGGCTACACCTTC
TRBJ1-1 TRBV6-4 . few 15 CASSDSPGLGTEAFF TGTGCCAGCAGTGACAGTCCAGGCTTGGGCACTGAAGCTTTCTTT
TRBJ2-7 TRBV7-8 TRBD2 . 14 CASSSSRGFYEQYF TGTGCCAGCAGCTCCTCGCGGGGGTTTTACGAGCAGTACTTC
TRBJ2-1 TRBV5-1 . . 15 CASSWTESSYNEQFF TGCGCCAGCAGCTGGACGGAGAGCTCCTACAATGAGCAGTTCTTC
TRBJ1-1 TRBV6-5 . . 13 CASRNSIVSQAFF TGTGCCAGCAGAAACTCTATCGTATCCCAAGCTTTCTTT
TRBJ2-2 TRBV10-1 . . 15 CASGRDSANTGELFF TGCGCCAGCGGCCGGGACTCAGCGAACACCGGGGAGCTGTTTTTT
TRBJ1-4 TRBV5-1 . . 15 CASSRTGKSNEKLFF TGCGCCAGCAGCAGAACAGGGAAGTCTAATGAAAAACTGTTTTTT
TRBJ2-1 TRBV9 TRBD2 . 13 CASGLAGYNEQFF TGTGCCAGCGGACTAGCGGGGTACAATGAGCAGTTCTTC
TRBJ1-6 TRBV28 . few 13 CASWRTYNSPLHF TGTGCCAGCTGGCGGACCTATAATTCACCCCTCCACTTT
TRBJ2-6 TRBV6-1 . . 15 CASSEMMGGANVLTF TGTGCCAGCAGTGAGATGATGGGGGGGGCCAACGTCCTGACTTTC
TRBJ1-5 TRBV28 TRBD1 few 16 CASSFARGLSNQPQHF TGTGCCAGCAGTTTTGCAAGGGGGCTCAGCAATCAGCCCCAGCATTTT
TRBJ2-1 TRBV7-8 . . 16 CASLISGKPPHNEQFF TGTGCCAGCCTCATATCAGGGAAACCCCCCCACAATGAGCAGTTCTTC
TRBJ1-3 TRBV7-9 . . 15 CASSLGRSSGNTIYF TGTGCCAGCAGCTTAGGCCGGAGCTCTGGAAACACCATATATTTT
TRBJ2-2 TRBV29-1 TRBD1 . 15 CSVTGQGRSTGELFF TGCAGCGTTACCGGACAGGGAAGGAGCACCGGGGAGCTGTTTTTT